The present T cell receptor (beta chain) was sequenced within a study of cytomegalovirus exposure and HLA in healthy donors. Study at large: An early data release held some 89 million unique TCRs from HLA-typed donors.

This CDR3 is 14 amino acids long. After removal of 4 bases from V and 6 bases from J, the junction contained 6 bases not matched to a gene. The V gene's germline CDR1 is MNHEY and CDR2 SMNVEV (reference sequence). Concerning this clone: As yet, its antigen is unknown.

Regarding the study as a whole: The listing of 150 or so TCR beta chains classed them as cytomegalovirus-associated. Productive rates of about 87% or about 30% were seen for most TCR beta V segments in an earlier analysis.

With 60 Vbeta and 13 Jbeta primers, the PCR was carried out. Per the original data handling: Later work found tens of millions of unique TCR beta chains, with roughly 11 million shared. Here immunoSEQ multiplex PCR was the method, and the copy in TCRdb shows in-frame clones only, minus some. That table supplies the V and J calls and clone size; D and trimming were determined from the DNA. The sample has some 95,000 clones; about 70% are singletons. Sequencing was done on a sample of PBMCs. The origin of this receptor is a female donor in good health and CMV-seronegative. V usage is TRBV27 and J usage is TRBJ2-1; the match to TRBD1 covers 7 bases. CDR3 residues: CASSSKGQSNEQFF. Written as DNA, the CDR3 is TGTGCCAGCAGTTCAAAGGGACAGTCCAATGAGCAGTTCTTC.